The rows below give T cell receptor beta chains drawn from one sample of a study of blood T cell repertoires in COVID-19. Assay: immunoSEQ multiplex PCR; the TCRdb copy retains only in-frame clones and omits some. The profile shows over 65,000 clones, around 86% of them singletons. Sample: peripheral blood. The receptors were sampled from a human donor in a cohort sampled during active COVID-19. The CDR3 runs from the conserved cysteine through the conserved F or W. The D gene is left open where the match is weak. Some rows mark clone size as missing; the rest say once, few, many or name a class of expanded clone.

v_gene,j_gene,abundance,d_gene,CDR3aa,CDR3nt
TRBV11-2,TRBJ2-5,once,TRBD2,CASRGGETQYF,TGTGCCAGCAGGGGGGGGGAGACCCAGTACTTC
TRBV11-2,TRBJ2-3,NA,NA,CASSSQDTQYF,TGTGCCAGCAGCTCCCAGGATACGCAGTATTTT
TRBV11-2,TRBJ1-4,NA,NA,CASSLREGEKLFF,TGTGCCAGCAGCTTAAGGGAGGGTGAAAAACTGTTTTTT
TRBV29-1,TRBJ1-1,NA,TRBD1,CSVEGQGVFEAFF,TGCAGCGTTGAAGGGCAGGGGGTTTTTGAAGCTTTCTTT
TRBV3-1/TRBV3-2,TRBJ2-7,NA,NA,CASSQGGVLNEQYF,TGTGCCAGCAGCCAAGGGGGAGTGTTAAACGAGCAGTACTTC
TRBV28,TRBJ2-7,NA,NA,CASSPLVPPAGSYEQYF,TGTGCCAGCAGTCCCCTGGTGCCTCCGGCAGGATCCTACGAGCAGTACTTC
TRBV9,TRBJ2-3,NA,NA,CASSPRQIHITDTQYF,TGTGCCAGCAGCCCCCGACAGATCCATATAACAGATACGCAGTATTTT
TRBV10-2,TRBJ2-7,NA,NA,CASSEHRSYEQYF,TGCGCCAGCAGTGAACACAGATCCTACGAGCAGTACTTC
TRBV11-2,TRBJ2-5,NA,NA,CASSLGAGYQETQYF,TGTGCCAGCAGCTTAGGAGCGGGCTACCAAGAGACCCAGTACTTC
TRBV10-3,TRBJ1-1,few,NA,CAISEERERAFF,TGTGCCATCAGTGAGGAGCGGGAACGAGCTTTCTTT
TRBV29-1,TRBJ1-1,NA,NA,CSVALRDTKAFF,TGCAGCGTTGCCCTCAGGGACACTAAAGCTTTCTTT
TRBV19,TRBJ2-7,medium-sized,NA,CASSPSGTHGEQYF,TGTGCCAGTAGTCCTTCCGGGACACACGGCGAGCAGTACTTC
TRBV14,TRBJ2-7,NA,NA,CASSQFWLLEETRAYEQYF,TGTGCCAGCAGCCAATTTTGGTTGTTAGAGGAGACTAGGGCCTACGAGCAGTACTTC
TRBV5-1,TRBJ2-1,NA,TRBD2,CASSLAGGAGGRNEQFF,TGCGCCAGCAGCTTGGCCGGGGGAGCGGGAGGGAGAAATGAGCAGTTCTTC
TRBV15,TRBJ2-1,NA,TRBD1,CATSREQGLEQFF,TGTGCCACCAGCAGAGAACAGGGGTTAGAGCAGTTCTTC
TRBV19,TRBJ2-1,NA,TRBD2,CASSITARTSGRNEQFF,TGTGCCAGTAGTATAACAGCGCGGACTAGCGGGAGGAATGAGCAGTTCTTC
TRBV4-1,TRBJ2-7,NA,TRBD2,CASSQTSLAGDEQYF,TGCGCCAGCAGCCAAACCTCCCTAGCGGGAGACGAGCAGTACTTC
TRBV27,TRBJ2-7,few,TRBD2,CASRGLAGDLYEQYF,TGTGCCAGCAGGGGACTAGCGGGTGACCTATACGAGCAGTACTTC
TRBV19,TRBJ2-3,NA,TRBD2,CASSGVRREGLYTDTQYF,TGTGCCAGTAGTGGGGTACGGCGGGAGGGCCTCTATACAGATACGCAGTATTTT
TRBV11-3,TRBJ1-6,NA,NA,CASSLRQNSPLHF,TGTGCCAGCAGCCTCAGACAGAATTCACCCCTCCACTTT
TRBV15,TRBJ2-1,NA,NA,CATSRDPGYEQFF,TGTGCCACCAGCAGAGATCCCGGGTATGAGCAGTTCTTC
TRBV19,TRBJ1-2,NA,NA,CASSAARIDSRRALLF,TGTGCCAGTAGTGCCGCGAGGATTGACAGTAGGCGAGCCCTCCTATTC
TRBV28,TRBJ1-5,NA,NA,CASSGAAQPQHF,TGTGCCAGCAGCGGTGCGGCCCAGCCCCAGCATTTT
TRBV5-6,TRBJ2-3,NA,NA,CASSFGSGHTDTQYF,TGTGCCAGCAGCTTCGGGTCTGGCCACACAGATACGCAGTATTTT
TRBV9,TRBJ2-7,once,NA,CASSVEGGGSEQYF,TGTGCCAGCAGCGTAGAGGGAGGGGGTAGCGAGCAGTACTTC
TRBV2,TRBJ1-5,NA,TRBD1,CASTGTDPNQPQHF,TGTGCCAGCACGGGGACAGACCCCAATCAGCCCCAGCATTTT
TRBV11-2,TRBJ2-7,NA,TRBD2,CASSFSRGLAGASYEQYF,TGTGCCAGCAGCTTCAGTAGGGGTCTAGCGGGAGCCTCCTACGAGCAGTACTTC
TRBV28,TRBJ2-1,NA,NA,CASRGGDGSYNEQFF,TGTGCCAGCAGAGGGGGGGATGGGTCCTACAATGAGCAGTTCTTC
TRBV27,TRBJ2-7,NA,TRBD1,CASSSGQGRHEQYF,TGTGCCAGCAGTTCGGGACAGGGTCGCCACGAGCAGTACTTC
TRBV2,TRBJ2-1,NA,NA,CASSERSYYNEQFF,TGTGCCAGCAGTGAGCGTTCCTATTACAATGAGCAGTTCTTC
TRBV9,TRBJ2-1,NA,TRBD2,CASSVLAGGNNEQFF,TGTGCCAGCAGTGTGCTGGCGGGAGGTAATAATGAGCAGTTCTTC
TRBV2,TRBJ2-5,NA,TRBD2,CASSQGGTSGFQETQYF,TGTGCCAGCAGCCAAGGGGGGACTAGCGGATTCCAAGAGACCCAGTACTTC
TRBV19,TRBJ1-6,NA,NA,CASSAGGDSPLHF,TGTGCCAGTAGTGCCGGAGGGGATTCACCCCTCCACTTT
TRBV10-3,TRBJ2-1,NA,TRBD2,CAISGGSGSSYNEQFF,TGTGCCATCAGTGGGGGTAGCGGGAGCTCCTACAATGAGCAGTTCTTC
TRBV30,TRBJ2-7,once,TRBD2,CAWSLAGSNEQYF,TGTGCCTGGAGCCTAGCGGGAAGTAACGAGCAGTACTTC
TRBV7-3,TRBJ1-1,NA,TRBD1,CASSPQGDTEAFF,TGTGCCAGCAGCCCTCAGGGGGACACTGAAGCTTTCTTT
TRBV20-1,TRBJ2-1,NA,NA,CSARPSNEQFF,TGCAGTGCTAGACCCTCCAATGAGCAGTTCTTC
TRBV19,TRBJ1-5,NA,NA,CASSIGGYSNQPQHF,TGTGCCAGTAGTATCGGGGGGTATAGCAATCAGCCCCAGCATTTT
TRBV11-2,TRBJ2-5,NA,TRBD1,CASTPGQGAQETQYF,TGTGCCAGCACCCCAGGACAGGGCGCGCAAGAGACCCAGTACTTC
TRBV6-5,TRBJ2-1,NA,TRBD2,CASSSTRTSGRDGQFF,TGTGCCAGCAGTTCTACTAGGACTAGCGGGAGAGATGGGCAGTTCTTC
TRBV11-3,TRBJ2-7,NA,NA,CASSNSGYEQYF,TGTGCCAGCAGCAATTCAGGCTACGAGCAGTACTTC
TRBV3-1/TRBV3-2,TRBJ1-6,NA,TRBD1,CASSPGGGQGGSSYNSPLHF,TGTGCCAGCAGCCCTGGCGGGGGACAGGGGGGAAGCTCCTATAATTCACCCCTCCACTTT
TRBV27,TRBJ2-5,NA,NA,CASSFLTGRVQETQYF,TGTGCCAGCAGTTTTTTGACAGGCAGAGTCCAAGAGACCCAGTACTTC
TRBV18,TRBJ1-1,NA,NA,CASSPGWGANTEAFF,TGTGCCAGCTCACCGGGGTGGGGCGCGAACACTGAAGCTTTCTTT
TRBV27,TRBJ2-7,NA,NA,CASSSRTGRVLVQYF,TGTGCCAGCAGTTCCCGGACAGGGAGGGTTTTAGTGCAGTACTTC
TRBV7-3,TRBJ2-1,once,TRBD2,CASSSYGTSEKNEQFF,TGTGCCAGCAGCTCATACGGGACTAGCGAAAAAAATGAGCAGTTCTTC
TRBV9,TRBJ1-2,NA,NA,CASSAQQGPAYGYTF,TGTGCCAGCAGCGCTCAACAGGGCCCAGCCTATGGCTACACCTTC
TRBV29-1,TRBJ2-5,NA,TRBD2,CSVDRVGGETQYF,TGCAGCGTTGACAGGGTGGGGGGGGAGACCCAGTACTTC
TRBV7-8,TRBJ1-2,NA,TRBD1,CASSPSTGFDGYTF,TGTGCCAGCAGCCCGTCGACAGGGTTTGATGGCTACACCTTC
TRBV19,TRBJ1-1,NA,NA,CASSRSGVVTEAFF,TGTGCCAGTAGCCGCTCGGGGGTTGTGACTGAAGCTTTCTTT
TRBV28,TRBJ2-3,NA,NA,CASSLEASTDTQYF,TGTGCCAGCAGTTTAGAAGCTTCCACAGATACGCAGTATTTT
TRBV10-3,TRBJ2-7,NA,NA,CAISGESYEQYF,TGTGCCATCAGTGGCGAATCCTACGAGCAGTACTTC
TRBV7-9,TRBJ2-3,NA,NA,CASSHDNGGDTQYF,TGTGCCAGCAGCCACGACAACGGAGGGGATACGCAGTATTTT
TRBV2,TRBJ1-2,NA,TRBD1,CASSSSGTGSGYTF,TGTGCCAGCAGTAGTTCCGGGACAGGGTCTGGCTACACCTTC